This T cell receptor (beta chain) was sequenced during a study of cytomegalovirus exposure and HLA in healthy donors. Across the whole study: Of the donors genotyped, some 400 in all, about 80% fell in the Caucasian-associated ancestry cluster. Whole-study results and caveats: Donor immune exposure was known only as CMV serostatus. Roughly uniform sequencing depth across donors was assumed, possibly incorrectly. Reportedly, a later analysis found an Asian-associated ancestry cluster had fewer N-insertions than the roughly 630-donor mean.

Notes on this clone: As yet, its antigen is unknown.

PCR primers comprised 60 Vbeta and 13 Jbeta primers. Sequencing was performed with immunoSEQ multiplex PCR; in TCRdb, only in-frame clones are kept and a portion is missing. The sample shows more than 90,000 clones, 81% of them seen only once. V lost 4 bases and J lost 2, with 12 bases in between. Germline V gene data show CDR1 as SGHDT and CDR2 as YYEEEE. The CDR3 is 14 residues long. Sequencing was carried out using PBMCs. This chain joins TRBV5-6 and TRBJ2-5, with D tentatively TRBD2 (5 bases). This sequence was found in a woman aged 70-85 years in good health and CMV-seropositive. The CDR3: CASSPSGEQETQYF. CDR3 in DNA: TGTGCCAGCAGCCCCTCCGGGGAGCAAGAGACCCAGTACTTC.